This record looks at one T cell receptor (beta chain) sequence and its context. This record comes from a study of technical replicates of blood from a few donors. Profiled with immunoSEQ multiplex PCR; TCRdb holds only in-frame clones, not every one. The sample shows some 94,000 clones, about 95% of them seen only once. Per germline, CDR1 MNHEY and CDR2 SVGAGI. J gave up 5 bases and V 0 bases, and 5 bases lay outside the gene matches. The CDR3 runs to 15 residues. V usage is TRBV6-5 and J usage is TRBJ2-7; 9 nucleotides match TRBD1. Sequencing was carried out using T cells isolated from PBMCs. This sequence originates from a human donor in good health. CDR3 amino acids: CASSYSRDRANEQYF. CDR3 bases: TGTGCCAGCAGTTACTCGAGGGACAGGGCGAACGAGCAGTACTTC.